The 20 T cell receptor beta chains given below trace back to one sample, sequenced in a study of blood T cell repertoires in COVID-19. Data came from immunoSEQ multiplex PCR; TCRdb stores just in-frame clones and leaves some out. Seen here are roughly 91,000 clones, around 85% observed once, and the top ten hold 11%. Sequences were obtained from peripheral blood. Receptors originate from a man aged 65 to 85 with acute or convalescent COVID-19.

This chain's CDR3 is CAISESRTVHTEAFF. The CDR3 DNA reads TGTGCCATCAGTGAGTCGAGGACAGTGCACACTGAAGCTTTCTTT. The chain carries TRBV10-3 and TRBJ1-1, with a tentative D call TRBD1 (6 bases). Trimming stripped 0 bases from V and 3 bases from J, with 11 bases between. The CDR3 extends over 15 amino acids. Looked up from germline, CDR1 is ENHRY and CDR2 is SYGVKD.

The rearrangement uses TRBV28 and TRBJ2-7; TRBD1 agrees at 9 bases. The CDR3 runs 15 residues. Germline V gene data show CDR1 as MDHEN and CDR2 as SYDVKM. The V gene end was trimmed by 5 bases and the J gene end by 5 bases; junction bases not matched to a gene: 10. CDR3 nucleotides: TGTGCCAGCAGTACCCCCAGGGACAGGGTCGACGAGCAGTACGTC. Its protein product is CASSTPRDRVDEQYV.

The chain has TRBV4-1 and TRBJ1-2; D is ambiguous. The V and J ends lost 0 bases and 5 bases respectively, with 7 bases between them. This CDR3 has 13 amino acids. Germline CDR1 reads MGHRA; CDR2 reads YSYEKL. CDR3 sequence reads: CASSQDTRYGYTF. DNA of the CDR3: TGCGCCAGCAGCCAAGATACCCGGTATGGCTACACCTTC.

CDR3 loop: CASSVYAGREDGYTF. The CDR3 nucleotides are TGTGCCAGCAGCGTTTACGCGGGCAGGGAGGATGGCTACACCTTC. The chain carries TRBV9 and TRBJ1-2; D is perhaps TRBD1 (5 bases). V was shortened by 2 bases and J by 6 bases, with 17 bases between the two germline ends. The CDR3 extends over 15 amino acids. Germline lookup yields CDR1 SGDLS and CDR2 YYNGEE.

The V call is TRBV28, the J call TRBJ2-5; D remains unclear. The CDR3 extends over 13 amino acids. V dropped 5 bases and J dropped 2 bases, with 9 bases sitting between them. Germline-derived CDR1 and CDR2 are MDHEN and SYDVKM. CDR3 in amino acids: CASSKRLQETQYF. The CDR3, as DNA: TGTGCCAGCAGTAAGAGGCTACAAGAGACCCAGTACTTC.

This chain links TRBV28 with TRBJ2-7; 11 bases fit TRBD2. The V gene end was trimmed by 7 bases and the J gene end by 7 bases; junction bases not matched to a gene: 9. This CDR3 comprises 14 residues. Germline-derived CDR1 and CDR2 are MDHEN and SYDVKM. CDR3 sequence (DNA): TGTGCCAGCACAAGGACTAGCGGGTTTTTTGAGCAGTACTTC. It codes for CASTRTSGFFEQYF.

This rearrangement joins TRBV15 to TRBJ2-7, with D tentatively TRBD2 (5 bases). CDR1 is LNHNV, CDR2 YYDKDF, per germline (reference sequence). There are 13 residues in the CDR3. With 0 bases removed from V and 5 bases from J, the gap between germline ends came to 8 bases. CDR3 amino acids: CATSRDPGDEQYF. The CDR3 DNA follows: TGTGCCACCAGCAGAGATCCCGGGGACGAGCAGTACTTC.

The CDR3 loop reads CASRLAGGPPNNNEQFF. Written as DNA, the CDR3 is TGCGCCAGCAGACTAGCGGGGGGCCCCCCCAACAACAATGAGCAGTTCTTC. The rearrangement uses TRBV5-1 and TRBJ2-1; 12 bases map to TRBD2. This CDR3 comprises 17 residues. The germline V gene has CDR1 SGHRS and CDR2 YFSETQ. Unmatched junction bases numbered 11, after V lost 5 bases and J lost 5 bases.

The chain has TRBV11-2 and TRBJ2-5; 7 bases agree with TRBD2. Germline values: CDR1 SGHAT, CDR2 FQNNGV. This CDR3 is built from 15 residues. Trimming at V came to 1 base and at J to 1 base, leaving 3 bases not matched to a gene. CDR3 sequence (DNA): TGTGCCAGCAGCTTAGGTTCTAGCGGCCAAGAGACCCAGTACTTC. Amino acids: CASSLGSSGQETQYF.

The V call is TRBV5-1, the J call TRBJ1-3, with D unclear. Trimming stripped 0 bases from V and 1 base from J, with 8 bases between. The CDR3 runs to 15 residues. Germline V gene data show CDR1 as SGHRS and CDR2 as YFSETQ. The CDR3 region is CASSLDPVSGNTIYF. The CDR3 bases are TGCGCCAGCAGCTTGGATCCGGTTTCTGGAAACACCATATATTTT.

The chain is built from TRBV24-1 and TRBJ2-2, with 8 bases matching TRBD1. The CDR3 extends over 15 amino acids. Germline CDR1 and CDR2: KGHDR and SFDVKD. Trimming cost V 3 bases and J 4 bases; bases outside gene matches: 3. CDR3 in amino acids: CATSDRTGSTGELFF. DNA for the CDR3: TGTGCCACCAGTGATAGGACAGGGAGCACCGGGGAGCTGTTTTTT.

V is TRBV5-6 and J is TRBJ1-3; the D is unclear. CDR1 is SGHDT, CDR2 YYEEEE, per germline. V was shortened by 4 bases and J by 0 bases, with 14 bases between the two germline ends. The length of the CDR3 is 16 residues. The CDR3 DNA is TGTGCCAGCAGCCCAGGCATCGGGAGCTCTGGAAACACCATATATTTT. It codes for CASSPGIGSSGNTIYF.

The rearrangement joins TRBV2 to TRBJ1-6; D not certain. Trimming removed 8 bases at V and 7 bases at J, with 9 bases between. There are 12 residues in the CDR3. Germline CDR1 reads SNHLY; CDR2 reads FYNNEI. In DNA, the CDR3 is TGTGCCAGCGCCAAAGCAAATTCACCCCTCCACTTT. It translates to CASAKANSPLHF.

The rearrangement links TRBV5-1 to TRBJ2-5; weak D call: TRBD2 (6 bases). Germline V CDR1 and CDR2: SGHRS, YFSETQ. This CDR3 contains 13 residues. The V and J ends lost 2 bases and 4 bases respectively, with 9 bases between them. CDR3 DNA: TGCGCCAGCAGCTTCGCGGGGACAGAGACCCAGTACTTC. It translates to CASSFAGTETQYF.

The CDR3 spells CASRTWTGQNTEAFF. The CDR3 DNA follows: TGCGCCAGCCGAACGTGGACAGGCCAGAACACTGAAGCTTTCTTT. The chain carries TRBV5-1 and TRBJ1-1; the match to TRBD1 covers 7 bases. The CDR3 loop spans 15 amino acids. Germline CDR1 reads SGHRS; CDR2 reads YFSETQ. The J segment lost 1 base and the V segment lost 7 bases, leaving 10 bases of the junction unmatched.

This clone has only a few counts. This chain links TRBV18 with TRBJ1-1; D possibly corresponds to TRBD1 (6 bases). The CDR3 has 17 amino acids. Per the germline V gene, CDR1 is KGHSH and CDR2 is LQKENI. V was cut by 2 bases and J by 2 bases, with 18 bases left in between. The CDR3 region is CASSPKQGTSVNTEAFF. DNA for the CDR3: TGTGCCAGCTCACCAAAACAGGGAACTTCGGTAAACACTGAAGCTTTCTTT.

Only one count was recorded for this clone. J is TRBJ1-1 and V is TRBV7-9; D is unclear. Germline-derived CDR1 and CDR2 are SEHNR and FQNEAQ (reference sequence). With 1 base removed from V and 5 bases from J, the gap between germline ends came to 8 bases. The CDR3 length is 13 residues. The CDR3 coding sequence is TGTGCCAGCAGCTTAGTGAGAGGTACTGAAGCTTTCTTT. It yields the protein CASSLVRGTEAFF.

This rearrangement joins TRBV6-1 to TRBJ2-7; D is ambiguous. Trimming removed 3 bases from V and 4 bases from J, with 7 bases in between. Germline CDR1 and CDR2: MNHNS and SASEGT. The CDR3 contains 12 residues. In DNA, the CDR3 is TGTGCCAGCAGTGAGATGAGGTACGAGCAGTACGTC. Amino acid sequence: CASSEMRYEQYV.

The chain recombines TRBV19 with TRBJ2-5; a possible D gene is TRBD2 (5 bases). Trimming shortened V by 6 bases and J by 7 bases, and 12 bases separated the two germline ends. Germline-derived CDR1 and CDR2 are LNHDA and SQIVND (reference sequence). This CDR3 has 12 amino acids. This chain's CDR3 is CASSDSGWTQYF. CDR3 bases: TGTGCCAGTAGCGATTCGGGATGGACCCAGTACTTC.

V usage is TRBV5-1 and J usage is TRBJ1-2, with a possible D match to TRBD1 (5 bases). Germline assignment: CDR1 SGHRS and CDR2 YFSETQ. V gave up 1 base and J gave up 0 bases, with 13 bases separating them. The CDR3 length is 16 residues. CDR3 in DNA: TGCGCCAGCAGCTTGAATCCCAGGGAGGCTAACTATGGCTACACCTTC. It is translated as CASSLNPREANYGYTF.